This T cell receptor (beta chain) was identified in a study of cytomegalovirus exposure and HLA in healthy donors. Study conclusions and caveats: Rare sequences made up most TCRs, while some public TCRs were found in many donors.

Per germline, CDR1 MNHNS and CDR2 SASEGT. The J segment lost 6 bases and the V segment lost 4 bases, leaving 8 bases of the junction unmatched. The CDR3 is 16 residues long. A note on this clone: The target antigen is unknown.

PCR was performed using 60 Vbeta and 13 Jbeta primers. How the authors handled the data: Roughly 10 million shared chains were among the about 80 million unique TCR beta chains that a later analysis counted. This table comes from immunoSEQ multiplex PCR, and its TCRdb copy is limited to in-frame clones, with some not included. That table supplies the V and J calls and clone size; D and trimming were determined from the DNA. Of roughly 140,000 clones listed, around 75% are singletons. Sequencing was carried out using PBMCs. J is TRBJ1-5 and V is TRBV6-1; 11 bases align to TRBD1. The receptor comes from a human donor in good health. The CDR3 sequence: CASSGRGQGGGQPQHF. In DNA form, the CDR3 reads TGTGCCAGCAGTGGCCGGGGACAGGGGGGTGGTCAGCCCCAGCATTTT.